This is a list of T cell receptor beta chains from one sample in a study of OX40 agonist ivuxolimab in advanced cancers. Only in-frame clones appear in the TCRdb table, and some are missing; sequencing was by immunoSEQ multiplex PCR. Among tens of thousands of clones listed, 70% to 90% were seen once. The starting material was CD4+ or CD8+ T cells sorted from blood, obtained in a trial of the OX40 agonist ivuxolimab. Receptors were obtained from an adult with an advanced solid tumor such as melanoma, head and neck, liver or kidney cancer. CDR3s include the opening cysteine and the closing phenylalanine or tryptophan. The D gene is left open where the match is weak. Not all rows give a size; the values are once, few, many and, for expanded clones, a class.

clone_size	v_call	j_call	d_call	cdr3_nt	cdr3_aa
NA	TRBV18	TRBJ1-3	NA	TGTGCCAGCTCACCAGTCGGCAACTCTGGAAACACCATATATTTT	CASSPVGNSGNTIYF
NA	TRBV18	TRBJ2-6	NA	TGTGCCAGCTTGAACTCTGGGGCCAACGTCCTGACTTTC	CASLNSGANVLTF
few	TRBV7-2	TRBJ1-1	NA	TGTGCCAGCAGTTCCGTGTCAGGTGAAGCTTTCTTT	CASSSVSGEAFF
NA	TRBV29-1	TRBJ1-1	NA	TGCAGCGTCCGACAGGTTCTAGACACTGAAGCTTTCTTT	CSVRQVLDTEAFF
NA	TRBV14	TRBJ2-6	NA	TGTGCCAGCAGCCGACAGAGCTCTGGGGCCAACGTCCTGACTTTC	CASSRQSSGANVLTF
NA	TRBV7-2	TRBJ2-1	TRBD1	TGTGCCAGCAGCTTAGTTGGGACAGGGGCGTACAATGAGCAGTTCTTC	CASSLVGTGAYNEQFF
NA	TRBV2	TRBJ1-5	NA	TGTGCCAGCAGTGAACACAGAAATCAGCCCCAGCATTTT	CASSEHRNQPQHF
NA	TRBV6-4	TRBJ2-4	NA	TGTGCCAGCAGTGTACGGGTGGCCAAAAACATTCAGTACTTC	CASSVRVAKNIQYF
few	TRBV7-9	TRBJ1-5	NA	TGTGCCAGCAGCTTAGCGGCCTGGGGGCCCCAGCATTTT	CASSLAAWGPQHF
NA	TRBV18	TRBJ1-3	NA	TGTGCCAGCTCACCGACCGGGAACTCTGGAAACACCATATATTTT	CASSPTGNSGNTIYF
NA	TRBV2	TRBJ2-2	TRBD1	TGTGCCAGCAAGCGACAGGGCATTGTACCCGGGGAGCTGTTTTTT	CASKRQGIVPGELFF
NA	TRBV7-8	TRBJ2-7	NA	TGTGCCAGCAGCTTACCCCGGAGGTCCTACGAGCAGTACTTC	CASSLPRRSYEQYF
NA	TRBV9	TRBJ2-7	TRBD2	TGTGCCAGCAGCGTAGGTGGCGGGGGACGCTACGAGCAGTACTTC	CASSVGGGGRYEQYF
NA	TRBV5-5	TRBJ1-6	TRBD1	TGTGCCAGCAGCTGGGAGTCGACAGGGGGCTCACCCCTCCACTTT	CASSWESTGGSPLHF
NA	TRBV19	TRBJ2-3	TRBD2	TGTGCCAGTAGTATTGGGGGACTAGCGGGAGCCACAGATACGCAGTATTTT	CASSIGGLAGATDTQYF
NA	TRBV11-2	TRBJ1-2	TRBD1	TGTGCCAGCAGCTCAGGGGACAGCGCAATCTATGGCTACACCTTC	CASSSGDSAIYGYTF
NA	TRBV18	TRBJ1-1	NA	TGTGCCAGCTCACCCCTACCGAGGGACACTGAAGCTTTCTTT	CASSPLPRDTEAFF
few	TRBV5-6	TRBJ1-1	TRBD1	TGTGCCAGCAGCGAGCTCACAGGGGGCCGGACTGAAGCTTTCTTT	CASSELTGGRTEAFF
NA	TRBV29-1	TRBJ1-1	TRBD1	TGCAGCGTTGATGACAGGGTCACTGAAGCTTTCTTT	CSVDDRVTEAFF
once	TRBV10-3	TRBJ2-7	TRBD1	TGTGCCATCAGCCCGGGACAGGGGAGTGAGCAGTACTTC	CAISPGQGSEQYF
NA	TRBV19	TRBJ1-5	NA	TGTGCCAGTAGTATTAAGGGTGAGTGGTTGGTTCAGCCCCAGCATTTT	CASSIKGEWLVQPQHF
NA	TRBV10-3	TRBJ1-1	NA	TGTGCCATCAGTGATCAGACAGGGAACACTGAAGCTTTCTTT	CAISDQTGNTEAFF
NA	TRBV28	TRBJ2-3	NA	TGTGCCAGCAGTAAACAGGGGGGGCGCAAAGATACGCAGTATTTT	CASSKQGGRKDTQYF
NA	TRBV2	TRBJ1-2	NA	TGTGCCAGCAGAGAAGGCCAGAGTAACTATGGCTACACCTTC	CASREGQSNYGYTF
few	TRBV5-4	TRBJ2-3	TRBD2	TGTGCCAGCAGTCCCCAGGCGGGGGGCACAGATACGCAGTATTTT	CASSPQAGGTDTQYF
once	TRBV5-4	TRBJ1-6	NA	TGTGCCAGCAGCCGAGAATCCTATAATTCACCCCTCCACTTT	CASSRESYNSPLHF
NA	TRBV7-3	TRBJ2-3	TRBD1	TGTGCCAGCAGCACGACAGGGGGGGATACGCAGTATTTT	CASSTTGGDTQYF
once	TRBV7-9	TRBJ2-7	TRBD1	TGTGCCAGCAGCTTCTCCCCGGACAGGGCCCACGAGCAGTACTTC	CASSFSPDRAHEQYF
NA	TRBV5-1	TRBJ2-3	TRBD1	TGCGCCAGCAGCATGCGCAGGGGGCGGGCAGATACGCAGTATTTT	CASSMRRGRADTQYF
NA	TRBV6-5	TRBJ1-1	NA	TGTGCCAGCAGTTACGGCAGGGGAGCCCCCTATGAAGCTTTCTTT	CASSYGRGAPYEAFF
NA	TRBV11-3	TRBJ2-2	TRBD2	TGTGCCAGCAGGGCTAGCGGTCCCACCGGGGAGCTGTTTTTT	CASRASGPTGELFF
NA	TRBV7-9	TRBJ1-1	NA	TGTGCCAGCAGCCCAGGGGTTTTGACTGAAGCTTTCTTT	CASSPGVLTEAFF
NA	TRBV19	TRBJ1-3	TRBD1	TGTGCCAGTAGTTTGACCGGGACAGGGCCAGGAAACACCATATATTTT	CASSLTGTGPGNTIYF
NA	TRBV14	TRBJ2-5	TRBD1	TGTGCCAGCAGCCCGGCGACAGGGGCTAGAGGGGAGACCCAGTACTTC	CASSPATGARGETQYF
NA	TRBV10-3	TRBJ1-1	TRBD1	TGTGCCATCAGCAGAACTAAAGGACAGGGCGGGGGGAACACTGAAGCTTTCTTT	CAISRTKGQGGGNTEAFF
few	TRBV2	TRBJ1-5	NA	TGTGCCAGCAGCTTCGAAAAAGGGAGGGGTCAGCCCCAGCATTTT	CASSFEKGRGQPQHF
NA	TRBV18	TRBJ1-1	TRBD1	TGTGCCAGCTCACCCGGGACAGGTCTAGGGAACACTGAAGCTTTCTTT	CASSPGTGLGNTEAFF
NA	TRBV6-5	TRBJ1-1	NA	TGTGCCAGCAGTTACTTGGCTTCAGGTGAAGCTTTCTTT	CASSYLASGEAFF
NA	TRBV7-2	TRBJ2-2	NA	TGTGCCAGCAGCTTAGGCGTAGGCGGGAACACCGGGGAGCTGTTTTTT	CASSLGVGGNTGELFF
once	TRBV7-2	TRBJ1-2	TRBD1	TGTGCCAGCAGCGCAGCAGGGGGGCGGGTCTATGGCTACACCTTC	CASSAAGGRVYGYTF
NA	TRBV7-8	TRBJ1-2	TRBD1	TGTGCCAGCAGCTGGGGACAGGGGCGGAACAATGGCTACACCTTC	CASSWGQGRNNGYTF
many	TRBV5-4	TRBJ1-2	NA	TGTGCCAGCAGCTCGGCCGGACCGGTGGTCGTCTACACCTTC	CASSSAGPVVVYTF
NA	TRBV27	TRBJ2-3	TRBD1	TGTGCCAGCAGTGAAAGGGGGACAGGGGCCACAGATACGCAGTATTTT	CASSERGTGATDTQYF
medium-sized	TRBV19	TRBJ1-2	TRBD1	TGTGCCAGTAGTATCCCGGGACAGGGGTATGGCTACACCTTC	CASSIPGQGYGYTF
NA	TRBV5-1	TRBJ2-3	NA	TGCGCCAGCAGACCTCTAGCAGTCGGCACAGATACGCAGTATTTT	CASRPLAVGTDTQYF
NA	TRBV25-1	TRBJ1-1	NA	TGTGCCAGCAGTGACCGTACTGTTAAGGGTACGGCTTTCTTT	CASSDRTVKGTAFF
few	TRBV7-7	TRBJ1-4	NA	TGTGCTAGCAGCTCGGACACTAATGAAAAACTGTTTTTT	CASSSDTNEKLFF